The subject of this entry is one TCR beta chain. Antigen specificity is unknown. Germline assignment: CDR1 WSHSY and CDR2 SAAADI. This CDR3 region has 17 residues. V lost 3 bases to trimming and J lost 0 bases; unmatched junction nucleotides: 9. By 5'RACE template switching, TCR cDNA was produced, with a universal primer site and UMIs added in the process. TCRdb reprocessed the 5' RACE reads via MiXCR and lists one record per CDR3 protein. Of some 560,000 distinct CDR3 sequences in the sample, around 21% were seen once. The data stem from a study of T cells after yellow fever vaccination. Study background: In the case of low-cell-number fractions, SMART-Seq v4 Ultra Low Input was used for preparation. Findings and caveats of the study: Repertoires sorted by FACS could include abundant clonotypes that are contaminants from the bulk population. Booster sampling recovered most clones from primary vaccination (under 98% CD4, approximately 90% CD8).

The TCR was taken from a man between 25 and 39 years old who received the YFV17D yellow fever vaccine. The chain combines TRBV10-2 with TRBJ2-7; 9 nucleotides match TRBD1. The sample consisted of PBMCs, taken 15 days after the yellow fever booster vaccination. The CDR3 nucleotides are TGCGCCAGCAGTGACATCCTGGGACAGGGCCCCTCCTACGAGCAGTACTTC. Translation gives CASSDILGQGPSYEQYF.